This TCR beta chain was sequenced for a study of T cell responses to AZD1222 COVID-19 vaccine. Study overall: Samples with a second dose at about 4 or about 12 weeks were pooled together.

Assay: immunoSEQ multiplex PCR; the TCRdb copy retains only in-frame clones and omits some. The sample records roughly 150,000 clones, 88% being singletons. There are a few counts of this clone. Its antigen is unidentified. Study-wide findings and caveats: White British ancestry dominated among donors, who included more females, and clonal diversity was possibly underestimated. When two AZD1222 doses had been given, Spike-specific TCR breadth and depth rose.

V dropped 10 bases and J dropped 7 bases, with 13 bases sitting between them. The length of the CDR3 is 11 residues. This chain uses TRBV12-3 or TRBV12-4 with TRBJ1-1; no definite D call. Sequenced material: peripheral blood, taken on day 0 of AZD1222 vaccination. This TCR came from an adult in good health. The CDR3 region is CATTDFNEAFF. The CDR3, as DNA: TGTGCCACCACCGATTTTAATGAAGCTTTCTTT.